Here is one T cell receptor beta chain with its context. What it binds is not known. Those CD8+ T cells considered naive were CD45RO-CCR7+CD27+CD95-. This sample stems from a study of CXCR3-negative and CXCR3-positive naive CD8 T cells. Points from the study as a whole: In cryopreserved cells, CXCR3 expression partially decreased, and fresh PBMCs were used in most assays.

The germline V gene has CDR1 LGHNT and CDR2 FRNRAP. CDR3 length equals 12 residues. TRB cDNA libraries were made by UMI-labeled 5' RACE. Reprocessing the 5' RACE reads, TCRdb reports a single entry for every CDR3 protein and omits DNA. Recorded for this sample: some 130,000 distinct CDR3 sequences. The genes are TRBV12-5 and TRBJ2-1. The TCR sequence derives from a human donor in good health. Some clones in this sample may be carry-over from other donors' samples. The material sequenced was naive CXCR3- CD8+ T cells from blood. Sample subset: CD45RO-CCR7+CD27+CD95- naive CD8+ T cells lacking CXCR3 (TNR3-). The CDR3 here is CASGSIFNEQFF.